Following are 6 T cell receptor beta chains from one sample sequenced in a study of blood T cell repertoires in COVID-19 (dated by TCRdb to the early 2020s). Library construction relied on the immunoSEQ multiplex PCR assay. Sourced from immuneACCESS, this table was stored by TCRdb with only in-frame sequences that have V and J called. A share of the clones is absent; for the studies checked, an unresolved V gene accounts for under half, and the remainder has no known explanation. Counted in this sample were roughly 140,000 clones; 84% of them appeared once. 2.2% of the sample goes to the ten largest clones. Sequencing input: peripheral blood. Source of these receptors: a man aged 65 to 79 with acute or convalescent COVID-19.

The chain employs TRBV19 and TRBJ1-4; 9 nucleotides line up with TRBD1. Trimming removed 5 bases from V and 5 bases from J; junction bases left unmatched: 6. CDR1 is LNHDA, CDR2 SQIVND, per germline (reference sequence). The CDR3 is 15 residues long. This chain's CDR3 is CASSLRDRVNEKLFF. The CDR3 coding sequence is TGTGCCAGTAGTCTCCGGGACAGGGTGAATGAAAAACTGTTTTTT.

This sequence joins TRBV7-8 and TRBJ1-3; maybe TRBD1 (5 bases). V was trimmed by 5 bases and J by 0 bases, leaving 11 bases between them. CDR1 SGHVS and CDR2 FQNEAQ come from the germline V gene. The CDR3 length is 15 residues. This chain's CDR3 is CASSRAGGSGNTIYF. As DNA, the CDR3 is TGTGCCAGCAGCCGAGCGGGGGGCTCTGGAAACACCATATATTTT.

This clone was observed a handful of times. The chain carries TRBV13 and TRBJ1-5; 9 nucleotides agree with TRBD1. Germline loops: CDR1 PRHDT, CDR2 FYEKMQ (reference sequence). V lost 4 bases, J lost 2 bases, and 3 bases stayed unmatched. The CDR3 extends over 15 amino acids. The CDR3 spells CASSSTGGRNQPQHF. The DNA of the CDR3 is TGTGCCAGCAGCTCGACAGGGGGACGCAATCAGCCCCAGCATTTT.

The chain is built from TRBV6-2 or TRBV6-3 and TRBJ2-6; the D gene is possibly TRBD1 (6 bases). The germline gives CDR1 MNHEY, CDR2 SVGEGT. This CDR3 region has 19 residues. V gave up 6 bases and J gave up 1 base, with 22 bases separating them. The CDR3 DNA reads as TGTGCCAGCAGCCCCCCCAGGGGCGTTTATACTTCTGGGGCCAACGTCCTGACTTTC. This translates into CASSPPRGVYTSGANVLTF.

V and J are TRBV7-2 and TRBJ2-1; D ambiguous. CDR3 length: 13 residues. The germline CDR1 and CDR2 sequences are SGHTA and FQGNSA. V gave up 5 bases and J gave up 8 bases, with 13 bases separating them. The CDR3: CASSPEFVHEQFF. CDR3 bases: TGTGCCAGCAGCCCCGAGTTTGTCCATGAGCAGTTCTTC.

V and J are TRBV27 and TRBJ2-5; TRBD1 agrees at 10 bases. Germline lookup yields CDR1 MNHEY and CDR2 SMNVEV (reference sequence). J gave up 4 bases and V 6 bases, and 11 bases lay outside the gene matches. The CDR3 has 16 amino acids. The CDR3 DNA follows: TGTGCCAGCAGCCCCGGGGACAGGGGTTGGGCAGAGACCCAGTACTTC. Amino acid sequence: CASSPGDRGWAETQYF.